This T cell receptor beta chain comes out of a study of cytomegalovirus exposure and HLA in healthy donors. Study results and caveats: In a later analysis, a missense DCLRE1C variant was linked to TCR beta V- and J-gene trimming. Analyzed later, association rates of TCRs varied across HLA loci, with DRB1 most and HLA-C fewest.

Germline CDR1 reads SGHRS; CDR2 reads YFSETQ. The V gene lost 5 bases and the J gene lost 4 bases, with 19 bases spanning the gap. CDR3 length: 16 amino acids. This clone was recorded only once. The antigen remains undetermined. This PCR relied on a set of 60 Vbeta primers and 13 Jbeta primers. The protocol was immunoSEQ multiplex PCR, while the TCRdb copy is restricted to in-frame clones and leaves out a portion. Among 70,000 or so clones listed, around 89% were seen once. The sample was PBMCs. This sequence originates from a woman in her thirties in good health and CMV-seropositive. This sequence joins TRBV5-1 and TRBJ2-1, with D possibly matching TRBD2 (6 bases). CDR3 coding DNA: TGCGCCAGCAGAAAGGGTAGCGGCCCCCGTTACAATGAGCAGTTCTTC. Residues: CASRKGSGPRYNEQFF.